This TCR beta chain was sequenced for a study of cytomegalovirus exposure and HLA in healthy donors. Regarding the study as a whole: The authors later linked a missense DCLRE1C variant to TCR beta V- and J-gene trimming.

A single count supports this clone. Antigen unknown. Vbeta (60) and Jbeta (13) primers were used in the PCR. Using immunoSEQ multiplex PCR, the repertoire was profiled, and TCRdb retains in-frame clones only, with some absent. The sample has approximately 130,000 clones, about 85% seen once. The length of the CDR3 is 15 residues. J gave up 3 bases and V 5 bases, and 9 bases lay outside the gene matches. CDR1 LNHDA and CDR2 SQIVND come from the germline V gene (reference sequence). What was sequenced was PBMCs. The clonotype originates from a boy aged 5-17 years in good health and CMV-seronegative. V and J are TRBV19 and TRBJ2-7; the match to TRBD2 covers 8 bases. The CDR3 DNA is TGTGCCAGTAGTCTCCAACTAGCGGAACACTACGAGCAGTACTTC. It specifies CASSLQLAEHYEQYF.